The text below deals with one T cell receptor beta chain. The data were obtained in a study of blood T cell repertoires in COVID-19. Only in-frame clones appear in the TCRdb table, and some are missing; sequencing was by immunoSEQ multiplex PCR. This sample carries about 220,000 clones, 70% to 85% of them seen once, and the ten largest clones take approximately 10%. The CDR3 is 16 residues long. V usage is TRBV21-1 and J usage is TRBJ2-2; TRBD2, the table's D call, was not compared with the DNA. TRBV21-1 constitutes a pseudogene. Sequenced sample: peripheral blood. This clonotype originated in a man aged 50 to 59 with active or convalescent COVID-19. The chain's CDR3 is CASSKLAGGETGELFF. The CDR3 DNA reads TGTGCCAGCAGCAAACTAGCGGGGGGAGAGACCGGGGAGCTGTTTTTT.